This T cell receptor (beta chain) was sequenced during a study of beta chain features in type 1 diabetes. This clone has only a few counts. Its target is unknown. The CDR3 has 15 residues. Germline CDR1 LNHNV, CDR2 YYDKDF (reference sequence). V was clipped by 8 bases and J by 0 bases; unmatched bases: 9. As every portion of the isolated RNA was reverse transcribed, the sequencing read expressed TCRB transcripts. Only in-frame clones appear in the TCRdb table, and some are missing; sequencing was by immunoSEQ multiplex PCR. The sample carries about 400,000 clones, roughly an eighth recorded once. Study-level results: Moderate yet significant TCRB CDR3 shortening was seen in Type 1 diabetes patients in all four CD4+ subsets.

The gene calls are TRBV15 and TRBJ2-7, with 8 bases identical to TRBD2. The TCR originated in a young woman with type 1 diabetes. Sequenced input: naive CD4+ T cells from blood. DNA for the CDR3: TGTGCCACCTCCGAGGGCGGGACTAGCTCCTACGAGCAGTACTTC. Translation gives CATSEGGTSSYEQYF.